This T cell receptor beta chain was recovered during a study of regulatory T cells in long-lasting Graves disease listed by TCRdb under 2021. Regarding the research as a whole: Persistent Graves' disease was defined as persistently positive TSH receptor autoantibodies together with antithyroid drug treatment for over 5 years. Peripheral blood TCR sequencing and RNA sequencing compared persistent Graves' disease patients with newly diagnosed Graves' disease patients. The study took place in China and was registered as a clinical trial. A total of approximately 35 samples underwent TCR sequencing: around 13 from persistent and about 20 from newly diagnosed Graves' disease patients. In the clinical cohort, patients with persistent Graves' disease had used antithyroid drugs for an average of around 10 years.

The CDR3 measures 11 amino acids from cysteine to phenylalanine. The kept DNA is CDR3 alone, 33 bases in frame from the first base. Trimming costs V 6 bases and J 7 bases, and their ends lie 9 bases apart. CDR1 ENHRY and CDR2 SYGVKD were looked up in the germline V gene. What the study reported, not specific to this receptor: Only peripheral blood was studied, because thyroid tissue, the primary lesion, was inaccessible. Lower TCR Shannon entropy and fewer highly expanded clones were observed in persistent Graves' disease patients than in newly diagnosed patients, which suggested clonal expansion. TRBV28, TRBJ1-2 and TRBJ2-5 were preferentially used in persistent disease, while TRBV20-1 and TRBJ2-1 were favored in newly diagnosed disease. A larger number of public clonotypes was shared among persistent patients (approximately 3,000) than among newly diagnosed patients (roughly 930). Sequencing and analysis were restricted to the TCR beta chain. The authors acknowledged the small sample size as a limitation that may reduce accuracy.

Library prep was done by multiplex PCR. The run used an Illumina HiSeq 4000. CDR3 regions were amplified by Arm-PCR with iRepertoire HTBI primers to construct TCR beta libraries. Gel purification was performed on PCR products prior to sequencing. The study's processing was this. Across samples, approximately 68 TRBV and 13 to 15 TRBJ segments were identified and used for gene usage analysis of CDR3 amino acid clonotypes. COPE and FqMerger were used to merge the filtered high-quality paired reads into contigs. BLAST was used to align contigs to the IMGT TRBV, TRBD and TRBJ reference genes, and CDR3 was defined following IMGT. Any clonotype with a frequency above 0.1% was classified as a highly expanded clone. Repertoire diversity was measured by Shannon entropy, and V-J evenness by the Gini coefficient. A clonotype was considered public if more than one individual shared it. TCRdb passed the public sequencing reads through fastp at Q25 and MiXCR, retaining productive beta sequences. Each CDR3 protein gets just one entry, which takes the most common genes and DNA from the rows behind it. For this entry, the V and J calls and clone size follow TCRdb and not the study's own pipeline. Counted in this sample were a few hundred thousand distinct CDR3 sequences; about 23% of them appeared once. The biggest ten clones account for 25% to 30% of the sample.

The sample's time point label, in plain terms: persistent/refractory GD, antithyroid drugs over 5 years with positive TRAb. For both TCR sequencing and RNA sequencing, RNA was extracted from PBMCs using TRIzol. Graves' disease was diagnosed according to American Thyroid Association guidelines. Patients for the study were recruited at an endocrinology department in Xi'an, China. Each patient gave approximately 10 milliliters of peripheral blood, collected in an EDTA anticoagulant tube. Ficoll Paque Plus density gradient separation was used to isolate PBMCs, and no additional T cell sorting was done. An Agilent 2100 Bioanalyzer and agarose gel were used to check RNA quality, while a NanoDrop 2000 measured RNA concentration. Remarks on this clonotype: Which antigen it targets is not known. One base away there is no much larger clone; base qualities are not given.

This sample comprised peripheral blood mononuclear cells (PBMCs), obtained when the disease was refractory, from a patient treated with antithyroid drugs. The rearrangement combines TRBV10-3 with TRBJ1-1, with a weak D call of TRBD1 (6 bases match). This TCR was recovered from a woman aged 40-49 years with Graves disease. Donor details come from another sample of the same person, matched by shared clones. At the DNA level, the sequence is TGTGCCATCAGGAACAGGGATGAAGCTTTCTTT. Its protein product is CAIRNRDEAFF.